Listed below are T cell receptor beta chains from one sample, sequenced in a study of blood T cell repertoires in COVID-19. Profiled with immunoSEQ multiplex PCR; TCRdb holds only in-frame clones, not every one. The sample lists roughly 300,000 clones, around 86% occurring once. The sequencing input was PBMCs or T cells enriched from blood (not recorded which). The receptor source for this set is a woman under 30 who had recovered from COVID-19. Each CDR3 is given with its conserved first and last residue. Fields, in order: V gene, clone size, J gene, D gene, CDR3 DNA, CDR3 protein. A D gene is named only where the DNA matches it firmly. Size values are once, few and many counts, or a class for expanded clones, and some rows have none.

>TRBV10-3|.|TRBJ2-7|TRBD1
TGTGCCATCAGAGACGGACAGGGGGGCTCCTACGAGCAGTACTTC
CAIRDGQGGSYEQYF
>TRBV5-1|.|TRBJ1-2|.
TGCGCCAGCAGCTCTTACCATCAGGGAAACCTCCTCTATGGCTACACCTTC
CASSSYHQGNLLYGYTF
>TRBV28|.|TRBJ1-3|TRBD1
TGTGCCAGCAGTTCCCCCGCCACAGGGGGCGTGGGAAACACCATATATTTT
CASSSPATGGVGNTIYF
>TRBV5-1|.|TRBJ1-5|TRBD1
TGCGCCAGCAGCTTAGCCCCGACAGGGGGCCATCAGCCCCAGCATTTT
CASSLAPTGGHQPQHF
>TRBV2|.|TRBJ1-5|.
TGTGCCTCTTCCGCGGTGGGGGCGCGGGGCAATCAGCCCCAGCATTTT
CASSAVGARGNQPQHF
>TRBV15|.|TRBJ2-1|TRBD2
TGTGCCACCAAACTAGCGGGATCGGACAATGAGCAGTTCTTC
CATKLAGSDNEQFF
>TRBV7-9|.|TRBJ1-1|.
TGTGCCAGCAGCCCCTCCGGGGGCACTGAAGCTTTCTTT
CASSPSGGTEAFF
>TRBV21-1|.|TRBJ1-1|.
TGTGCCAGCAGCCCAAGGACAGACATGAACACTGAAGCTTTCTTT
CASSPRTDMNTEAFF
>TRBV10-3|.|TRBJ1-2|.
TGTGCCATCAGTGAGGAGGGAACTAACTATGGCTACACCTTC
CAISEEGTNYGYTF
>TRBV2|.|TRBJ2-2|TRBD1
TGTGCCAGCATCTCACCCCGGGACAGGGGCCCCGGGGAGCTGTTTTTT
CASISPRDRGPGELFF
>TRBV5-1|.|TRBJ2-7|TRBD1
TGCGCCAGCAGCTTCTTAGGGGGCGAGTACGAGCAGTACTTC
CASSFLGGEYEQYF
>TRBV7-2|.|TRBJ1-6|.
TGTGCCAGCAGCTTACAGGGTGGTAGTTATTCACCCCTCCACTTT
CASSLQGGSYSPLHF
>TRBV6-6|.|TRBJ2-7|.
TGTGCCAGCCTCTACGACACTCAGACCCCCTACGAGCAGTACTTC
CASLYDTQTPYEQYF
>TRBV7-3|once|TRBJ1-2|.
TGTGCCAGCAGCTTAACCCATACAGACCTTGGGCATGGCTACACCTTC
CASSLTHTDLGHGYTF
>TRBV28|.|TRBJ1-1|.
TGTGCCAGCAGTTTGGGGCAGTCGGCTTTCTTT
CASSLGQSAFF
>TRBV6-1|.|TRBJ2-1|.
TGTGCCAGCAGTGGGTCAGTTGGGACAAGCTCCTACAATGAGCAGTTCTTC
CASSGSVGTSSYNEQFF
>TRBV2|few|TRBJ1-4|TRBD1
TGTGCCAGCAGAAAGACAGGGGTTAATGAAAAACTGTTTTTT
CASRKTGVNEKLFF
>TRBV19|.|TRBJ1-1|.
TGTGCCAGTAGTGCATCGTCGGCAGGGAACACTGAAGCTTTCTTT
CASSASSAGNTEAFF
>TRBV30|.|TRBJ1-5|TRBD1
TGTGCCTGGAGTACAGGGGATCTCTTTAGTAGCAATCAGCCCCAGCATTTT
CAWSTGDLFSSNQPQHF
>TRBV5-1|.|TRBJ1-1|.
TGCGCCAGCAGCTTCGGTACTATGAACACTGAAGCTTTCTTT
CASSFGTMNTEAFF
>TRBV3-1/TRBV3-2|.|TRBJ2-5|TRBD1
TGTGCCAGCAGCCAAGGGCGGACAGGAGGAGTAGGGACCCAGTACTTC
CASSQGRTGGVGTQYF
>TRBV7-3|.|TRBJ1-3|.
TGTGCCAGCAGTCCACAATGGGGCAGGGTGCCGGGAAACACCATATATTTT
CASSPQWGRVPGNTIYF
>TRBV30|.|TRBJ2-7|.
TGTGCCTGGAGTTCCCAGTTTTACGAGCAGTACTTC
CAWSSQFYEQYF
>TRBV3-1/TRBV3-2|once|TRBJ2-6|.
TGTGCCAGCAGTTGGACTTTCAGCGCCGGGGCCAACGTCCTGACTTTC
CASSWTFSAGANVLTF
>TRBV5-1|once|TRBJ1-2|.
TGCGCCAGCAGCTTGGTGGCCAGTGGGGCTGGGGGCTACACCTTC
CASSLVASGAGGYTF
>TRBV5-1|.|TRBJ1-6|.
TGCGCCAGCAGCCTTACAGGGACCTATAATTCACCCCTCCACTTT
CASSLTGTYNSPLHF
>TRBV2|.|TRBJ1-4|.
TGTGCCAGCAAAATCTATAATGAAAAACTGTTTTTT
CASKIYNEKLFF
>TRBV29-1|.|TRBJ2-3|TRBD2
TGCAGCGCCCGCCCAGCGGGAGTAGCAGATACGCAGTATTTT
CSARPAGVADTQYF
>TRBV5-1|.|TRBJ2-7|.
TGCGCCAGCAGCTTGGGGGGAGGGGGATTCTACGAGCAGTACTTC
CASSLGGGGFYEQYF
>TRBV6-5|.|TRBJ1-2|.
TGTGCCAGCAGTTACTTGGCGGGAGAGCTTTCCTATGGCTACACCTTC
CASSYLAGELSYGYTF
>TRBV28|once|TRBJ1-5|.
TGTGCCAGCAGTACGGCCGGGAGGGTCAATCAGCCCCAGCATTTT
CASSTAGRVNQPQHF
>TRBV2|.|TRBJ1-2|.
TGTGCCAGCAGTGAGTCACAGTCAAACTATGGCTACACCTTC
CASSESQSNYGYTF
>TRBV6-5|.|TRBJ1-1|.
TGTGCCAGCATTATACCCGCGAAGGCTTTCTTT
CASIIPAKAFF
>TRBV11-2|.|TRBJ2-2|TRBD1
TGTGCCAGCAGGAGGAACAGGGGGCGTAGCACCGGGGAGCTGTTTTTT
CASRRNRGRSTGELFF
>TRBV5-6|.|TRBJ1-1|TRBD1
TGTGCCAGCAGCTTCCAGACAGGGTATGGCACTGAAGCTTTCTTT
CASSFQTGYGTEAFF
>TRBV19|.|TRBJ1-2|.
TGTGCCAGTCAGCCCAAGGGGGGGAACTATGGCTACACCTTC
CASQPKGGNYGYTF
>TRBV7-2|once|TRBJ2-5|TRBD2
TGTGCCAGCAGCTCCGGCAAACTAGCGGGACTGGGAGAGACCCAGTACTTC
CASSSGKLAGLGETQYF
>TRBV6-4|.|TRBJ2-1|TRBD1
TGTGCCAGCAGTGACTCACCCGGGACAGGTGAGCAGTTCTTC
CASSDSPGTGEQFF
>TRBV13|.|TRBJ1-4|.
TGTGCCAGCAGCTTAGGCTCCCCGAGGCTTTGGAATGAAAAACTGTTTTTT
CASSLGSPRLWNEKLFF
>TRBV19|.|TRBJ2-7|TRBD1
TGTGCCAGTGGACAGGGGTCGACCTACGAGCAGTACTTC
CASGQGSTYEQYF
>TRBV3-1/TRBV3-2|.|TRBJ1-1|.
TGTGCCAGCAGCTATTCCCCCAGGGGGAACACTGAAGCTTTCTTT
CASSYSPRGNTEAFF
>TRBV4-1|.|TRBJ2-5|.
TGCGCCAGCAGCCAAGTTTGGTCCCAAATGGGGGGATTGATCGGGGAGACCCAGTACTTC
CASSQVWSQMGGLIGETQYF
>TRBV30|many|TRBJ2-7|TRBD2
TGTGCCTGGCGGGGGGGGACTAGCGGGAGCCGGAGCTCCTACGAGCAGTACTTC
CAWRGGTSGSRSSYEQYF
>TRBV6-5|.|TRBJ2-1|TRBD2
TGTGCCAGCAGTTACGGGACTAGCACCTACAATGAGCAGTTCTTC
CASSYGTSTYNEQFF
>TRBV27|.|TRBJ2-1|.
TGTGCCAGCAGTTGGGGCCGCAATGAGCAGTTCTTC
CASSWGRNEQFF
>TRBV9|few|TRBJ1-6|TRBD1
TGTGCCAGCAGCGCTGAGGGACAGGGAGTGGCGGAGGGCAATTCACCCCTCCACTTT
CASSAEGQGVAEGNSPLHF
>TRBV5-1|.|TRBJ1-4|.
TGCGCCAGCAGCCCTACGACTAATGAAAAACTGTTTTTT
CASSPTTNEKLFF
>TRBV12-3/TRBV12-4|.|TRBJ1-3|.
TGTGCCAGCAGCACATACTCTGGAAACACCATATATTTT
CASSTYSGNTIYF
>TRBV3-1/TRBV3-2|.|TRBJ2-7|TRBD2
TGTGCCAGCAGCCAAGAGTTGGCGGGGGATTACGAGCAGTACTTC
CASSQELAGDYEQYF
>TRBV6-2/TRBV6-3|.|TRBJ2-1|TRBD2
TGTGCCAGCAGTTACTCGATGACTAGCGGAAGCCTTACCGGTGAGCAGTTCTTC
CASSYSMTSGSLTGEQFF
>TRBV25-1|.|TRBJ2-7|.
TGTGCCAGCAGTGAACAGGGGTACGAGCAGTACTTC
CASSEQGYEQYF
>TRBV27|once|TRBJ1-1|.
TGTGCCAGCAGTTTATCGGAGGGGTTGAACACTGAAGCTTTCTTT
CASSLSEGLNTEAFF
>TRBV6-5|.|TRBJ1-5|TRBD1
TGTGCCAGCAGTACCGGGACAGGGGAGGTTCAGCCCCAGCATTTT
CASSTGTGEVQPQHF
>TRBV10-3|.|TRBJ2-6|TRBD1
TGTGCCATCAGCCAAGGACAGGGGTCGGGGGCCAACGTCCTGACTTTC
CAISQGQGSGANVLTF
>TRBV10-3|.|TRBJ1-6|TRBD1
TGTGCCATCAGGACAGGGAGGATCCTCCACTTT
CAIRTGRILHF
>TRBV7-8|.|TRBJ1-6|.
TGTGCCAGCAGCTTATCCCAGGTTTCACCCCTCCACTTT
CASSLSQVSPLHF
>TRBV14|.|TRBJ1-1|TRBD1
TGTGCCAGCAGCCAGGACAGGGTTAACACTGAAGCTTTCTTT
CASSQDRVNTEAFF